Sequencing of this TCR beta chain was carried out in a study of human T cells and chemical hapten exposure. TCRdb reprocessed the RACE reads with MiXCR, giving one entry per CDR3 protein. In the table there are 300,000 to 450,000 distinct CDR3 sequences, roughly 5.3% of which are singletons. The CDR3 is 15 amino acids. Germline V gene sequence: CDR1 SGHRS, CDR2 YFSETQ. V was pared by 5 bases and J by 6 bases, with 12 bases of the junction left unmatched. Regarding time point: pre-sensitization, week 0. As for treatment: therapeutic diphenylcyclopropenone sensitization with weekly scalp DPC. This receptor was taken from a woman between 50 and 59 years old with alopecia areata. Some clones in this sample may be carry-over from other donors' samples. Sequences were derived from whole blood, sampled in connection with sensitization to the hapten diphenylcyclopropenone (DPC). The rearrangement links TRBV5-1 to TRBJ2-7; 9 positions agree with TRBD2. CDR3 protein: CASRETGTSKGEQYF. CDR3 DNA sequence: TGCGCCAGCAGGGAAACCGGGACTAGCAAAGGCGAGCAGTACTTC.